This T cell receptor (beta chain) was sequenced during a study of cytomegalovirus exposure and HLA in healthy donors. General study findings and limits: Most TCRs appeared rarely, but some public TCRs recurred in many donors. First-cohort TCR clusters tended to co-occur in the 120 or so validation repertoires, a later analysis found. Researchers counted over 150 TCR beta chains as cytomegalovirus-associated.

This CDR3 has 16 amino acids. Unmatched junction bases numbered 11, after V lost 1 base and J lost 7 bases. Germline lookup yields CDR1 SGHNT and CDR2 YYREEE (reference sequence). This clone was seen once. Its antigen is not identified. The data were produced by immunoSEQ multiplex PCR, yet TCRdb's version contains in-frame clones alone and is incomplete. In the table there are 100,000 to 150,000 clones, just under 95% of which are singletons. J is TRBJ1-1 and V is TRBV5-4; 9 bases map to TRBD1. The TCR originated in a woman between 18 and 29 years old in good health and CMV-seronegative. Sample: PBMCs. The CDR3 loop is CASSLMGQGGDHEAFF. CDR3 bases: TGTGCCAGCAGCTTGATGGGACAGGGCGGAGACCATGAAGCTTTCTTT.